This is a list of T cell receptor beta chains from one sample in a study of lymphopenia after photon versus proton radiotherapy. TCRdb's copy holds only in-frame clones and misses some; the assay was immunoSEQ multiplex PCR. The sample records roughly 58,000 clones, around 90% being singletons. The sample here was peripheral blood, taken from a patient treated with proton-based radiotherapy. The receptors were gathered from an older man with esophageal cancer. CDR3s include the opening cysteine and the closing phenylalanine or tryptophan. A D gene is named only where the DNA matches it firmly. The size entry is marked missing in some rows and otherwise reads once, few, many or a size class.

V: TRBV29-1
J: TRBJ2-3
size: .
D: .
DNA: TGCAGCGCCACCACAGATACGCAGTATTTT
CDR3: CSATTDTQYF

V: TRBV7-8
J: TRBJ2-7
size: .
D: TRBD1
DNA: TGTGCCAGCAGCTCCCCAATCATACCGGGACAGGGGGCCGACGAGCAGTACTTC
CDR3: CASSSPIIPGQGADEQYF

V: TRBV30
J: TRBJ2-3
size: .
D: .
DNA: TGTGCCTGGGGTGATAAGACTTACACAGATACGCAGTATTTT
CDR3: CAWGDKTYTDTQYF

V: TRBV6-1
J: TRBJ1-3
size: few
D: TRBD1
DNA: TGTGCCAGCAGTGCTAGGACAGGTCTTTCCAGCGCCATATATTTT
CDR3: CASSARTGLSSAIYF

V: TRBV2
J: TRBJ2-3
size: .
D: TRBD1
DNA: TGTGCCAGCAGGGGGACAGGGGGAGATACGCAGTATTTT
CDR3: CASRGTGGDTQYF

V: TRBV6-5
J: TRBJ2-7
size: .
D: TRBD2
DNA: TGTGCCAGCAGTTACGGAGCGGGAGGGTACTACGAGCAGTACTTC
CDR3: CASSYGAGGYYEQYF

V: TRBV28
J: TRBJ1-1
size: .
D: TRBD1
DNA: TGTGCCAGCAGTTCCCCGGGACAGGGAAGCGCTGAAGCTTTCTTT
CDR3: CASSSPGQGSAEAFF

V: TRBV5-1
J: TRBJ1-1
size: once
D: .
DNA: TGCGCCAGCAGCGGGTCGGGGCGGAACACTGAAGCTTTCTTT
CDR3: CASSGSGRNTEAFF

V: TRBV9
J: TRBJ2-7
size: .
D: TRBD1
DNA: TGTGCCAGCAGCGTAGCCCCCACTGGACAGGGGGACTACGAGCAGTACTTC
CDR3: CASSVAPTGQGDYEQYF

V: TRBV5-1
J: TRBJ1-1
size: .
D: .
DNA: TGCGCCAGCAGCTTGGGACACGACATGGGATACCGGAACACTGAAGCTTTCTTT
CDR3: CASSLGHDMGYRNTEAFF

V: TRBV9
J: TRBJ1-1
size: .
D: TRBD1
DNA: TGTGCCAGCAGCCCAGGGACAGGGGGCGAGGGTGAAGCTTTCTTT
CDR3: CASSPGTGGEGEAFF

V: TRBV7-2
J: TRBJ1-2
size: .
D: TRBD1
DNA: TGTGCCAGCAGCTCAGTGACAGGGGCCGGCTACACCTTC
CDR3: CASSSVTGAGYTF

V: TRBV15
J: TRBJ1-2
size: .
D: .
DNA: TGTGCCACCAGCAGAGAGTACACAGGCGGTATGGGCTACACCTTC
CDR3: CATSREYTGGMGYTF

V: TRBV4-1
J: TRBJ1-2
size: .
D: TRBD1
DNA: TGCGCCAGCAGCCATCATCCGGGACAGGACATATTTGATGGCTACACCTTC
CDR3: CASSHHPGQDIFDGYTF

V: TRBV7-9
J: TRBJ1-6
size: once
D: .
DNA: TGTGCCAGCAGCGACCAAGGGCTACCTAATTCACCCCTCCACTTT
CDR3: CASSDQGLPNSPLHF

V: TRBV19
J: TRBJ1-1
size: .
D: .
DNA: TGTGCCAGTAGTATGGTCGCAGGGACCCTTAACACTGAAGCTTTCTTT
CDR3: CASSMVAGTLNTEAFF

V: TRBV6-6
J: TRBJ2-5
size: once
D: .
DNA: TGTGCCAGCAGTTCCCCCGATTGGGAGACCCAGTACTTC
CDR3: CASSSPDWETQYF

V: TRBV19
J: TRBJ2-7
size: .
D: .
DNA: TGTGCCAGTAGTACCGACCTGGAGGGGAGATGGTTGAGATTGTACGAGCAGTACTTC
CDR3: CASSTDLEGRWLRLYEQYF

V: TRBV7-2
J: TRBJ2-3
size: .
D: TRBD1
DNA: TGTGCCAGCAGCCCGGACAGGGCGGGCACAGATACGCAGTATTTT
CDR3: CASSPDRAGTDTQYF

V: TRBV19
J: TRBJ2-1
size: .
D: TRBD2
DNA: TGTGCCAGTAGTATCTCTAGCGGGAGGTACAATGGGCAGTTCTTC
CDR3: CASSISSGRYNGQFF

V: TRBV7-2
J: TRBJ1-2
size: .
D: TRBD1
DNA: TGTGCCAGCAGCCCCAGGGGGCTGCCCTATGGCTACACCTTC
CDR3: CASSPRGLPYGYTF

V: TRBV7-9
J: TRBJ1-5
size: .
D: .
DNA: TGTGCCAGCAGCTTAGTGGGTAGCAATCAGCCCCAGCATTTT
CDR3: CASSLVGSNQPQHF

V: TRBV5-4
J: TRBJ2-5
size: .
D: .
DNA: TGTGCCAGCAGCGAAGGCGGCAGCCAAGAGACCCAGTACTTC
CDR3: CASSEGGSQETQYF

V: TRBV5-1
J: TRBJ1-3
size: .
D: .
DNA: TGCGCCAGCAGCCTAGCCTACTCTGGAAACACCATATATTTT
CDR3: CASSLAYSGNTIYF

V: TRBV7-8
J: TRBJ2-7
size: .
D: .
DNA: TGTGCCAGCAGCAAATTCAGCAGGTTGGGCTACGAGCAGTACTTC
CDR3: CASSKFSRLGYEQYF